A selection of T cell receptor beta chains follows, all from one sample in a study of T cell responses to AZD1222 COVID-19 vaccine. Assay used: immunoSEQ multiplex PCR; TCRdb lists only in-frame clones, some missing. This table has approximately 93,000 clones, roughly nine tenths appearing once. This material consisted of peripheral blood, taken 28 days after the second AZD1222 dose. Receptor source: an adult who received the AZD1222 COVID-19 vaccine. The CDR3 runs from the conserved cysteine through the conserved F or W. The order of the fields is J gene, D gene, clone size, V gene, CDR3 DNA, CDR3 protein. D genes are given only for firm matches. A clone size is listed for some rows: how often the clone was seen (once, few, many), or a class if it is expanded.

j_gene: TRBJ2-2
d_gene: -
abundance: few
v_gene: TRBV7-6
CDR3nt: TGTGCCAGCAGCACGCGGGGTACTCGGAACACCGGGGAGCTGTTTTTT
CDR3aa: CASSTRGTRNTGELFF

j_gene: TRBJ2-2
d_gene: -
abundance: -
v_gene: TRBV7-8
CDR3nt: TGTGCCAGCAGCTTACCCCTTATAGGGGCGCGGAGGTCGGGGGAGCTGTTTTTT
CDR3aa: CASSLPLIGARRSGELFF

j_gene: TRBJ2-3
d_gene: TRBD1
abundance: -
v_gene: TRBV4-3
CDR3nt: TGCGCCAGCAGCCAAGAGAGGACAGGGGAGGGGATCACAGATACGCAGTATTTT
CDR3aa: CASSQERTGEGITDTQYF

j_gene: TRBJ1-2
d_gene: -
abundance: -
v_gene: TRBV7-9
CDR3nt: TGTGCCAGCAGCTTAGCCTCGACAGACTATGGCTACACCTTC
CDR3aa: CASSLASTDYGYTF

j_gene: TRBJ2-3
d_gene: -
abundance: -
v_gene: TRBV19
CDR3nt: TGTGCCAGTACCAGTATATTCAGAGATACGCAGTATTTT
CDR3aa: CASTSIFRDTQYF

j_gene: TRBJ2-7
d_gene: TRBD2
abundance: few
v_gene: TRBV4-3
CDR3nt: TGCGCCAGCAGCCAGGGGAGGGAGCAGACATACTCCTACGAGCAGTACTTC
CDR3aa: CASSQGREQTYSYEQYF

j_gene: TRBJ1-2
d_gene: -
abundance: -
v_gene: TRBV5-1
CDR3nt: TGCGCCAGCAGAACGGGGACGGCTAACTATGGCTACACCTTC
CDR3aa: CASRTGTANYGYTF

j_gene: TRBJ1-1
d_gene: -
abundance: -
v_gene: TRBV7-9
CDR3nt: TGTGCCAGCAGCTTAGCGCTCCTCCACACTGAAGCTTTCTTT
CDR3aa: CASSLALLHTEAFF

j_gene: TRBJ1-6
d_gene: -
abundance: -
v_gene: TRBV7-2
CDR3nt: TGTGCCAGCAGCTTAAGTGGACTCCGGTGGGATTCACCCCTCCACTTT
CDR3aa: CASSLSGLRWDSPLHF

j_gene: TRBJ1-1
d_gene: TRBD1
abundance: -
v_gene: TRBV9
CDR3nt: TGTGCCAGCAGCGTAGGTCCGCCGGGACAGGGAGGATTGGAGGCTTTCTTT
CDR3aa: CASSVGPPGQGGLEAFF